This TCR beta chain derives from a study of blood T cell repertoires in COVID-19. Turning to the study itself: Material from acute and convalescent COVID-19 was sourced from the United States, Italy and Spain. PBMCs, B-cell-depleted T cells, or T cells provided the cDNA or gDNA that made up the material.

J lost 4 bases, V lost 4 bases, and 7 bases had no gene match. CDR3 length equals 14 residues. Germline assignment: CDR1 GTSNPN and CDR2 SVGIG (reference sequence). Original handling: Reference gene primer amplification gave nucleated cell count estimates. Method: immunoSEQ multiplex PCR; TCRdb's copy keeps in-frame clones and lacks some. V, J and clone size derive from that table, while D and trimming were established from the DNA sequence. Altogether roughly 250,000 clones are present, 70% to 90% being singletons, with the ten largest covering 2% to 2.5%. V and J are TRBV30 and TRBJ2-7; 10 bases line up with TRBD1. The source of this sequence is a woman aged 40 to 50 who had recovered from COVID-19. Sequencing input: peripheral blood. The CDR3, as DNA: TGTGCCTGGATAAGCGGGACAGGGGTGTACGAGCAGTACTTC. Protein product: CAWISGTGVYEQYF. Full variable domain (remainder filled in from reference TRBV30 and TRBJ2-7): SQTIHQWPATLVQPVGSPLSLECTVEGTSNPNLYWYRQAAGRGLQLLFYSVGIGQISSEVPQNLSASRPQDRQFILSSKKLLLSDSGFYLCAWISGTGVYEQYFGPGTRLTVT.